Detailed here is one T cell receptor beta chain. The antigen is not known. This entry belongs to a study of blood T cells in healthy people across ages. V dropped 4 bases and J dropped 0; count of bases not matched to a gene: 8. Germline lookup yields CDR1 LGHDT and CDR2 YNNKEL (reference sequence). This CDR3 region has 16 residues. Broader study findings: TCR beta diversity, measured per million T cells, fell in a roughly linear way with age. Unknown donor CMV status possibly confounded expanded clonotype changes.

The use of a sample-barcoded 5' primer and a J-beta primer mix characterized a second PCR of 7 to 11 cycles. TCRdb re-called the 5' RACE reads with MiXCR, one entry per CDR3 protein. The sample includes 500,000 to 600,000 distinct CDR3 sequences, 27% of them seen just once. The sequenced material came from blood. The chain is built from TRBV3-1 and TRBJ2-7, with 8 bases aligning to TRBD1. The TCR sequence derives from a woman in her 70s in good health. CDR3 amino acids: CASSRQGAISSYEQYF. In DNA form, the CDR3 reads TGTGCCAGCAGCCGGCAGGGGGCAATTAGCTCCTACGAGCAGTACTTC.